The 2 T cell receptor beta chains presented below share a single source sample, sequenced in a study of blood T cell repertoires in COVID-19 (TCRdb year 2020). Receptor amplification or capture employed the immunoSEQ multiplex PCR assay. The immuneACCESS repertoire file appears here via TCRdb, limited to in-frame rearrangements. These files lack a portion of the clones; in checked studies, under half of the deficit traces to unresolved V genes, and the cause of the others is not known. For this sample there are roughly 250,000 clones; around 90% appear just once. About 7% of the sample goes to the ten largest clones. Material: peripheral blood. Receptors were obtained from a man aged 55 to 69 who had recovered from COVID-19.

The genes are TRBV30 and TRBJ1-3; 8 bases fit TRBD1. The germline CDR1 and CDR2 sequences are GTSNPN and SVGIG (reference sequence). The V and J ends lost 2 bases and 0 bases, in that order; junction bases with no gene match: 6. The CDR3 totals 16 residues. CDR3 nucleotide sequence: TGTGCCTGGAGTTACCTTACAGGGGGCTCTGGAAACACCATATATTTT. This gives the protein CAWSYLTGGSGNTIYF.

The CDR3 sequence: CASSFGSGTPGETQYF. Written as DNA, the CDR3 is TGCGCCAGCAGCTTTGGTAGCGGAACCCCGGGGGAGACCCAGTACTTC. The chain combines TRBV5-1 with TRBJ2-5; D may be TRBD2 (6 bases). CDR3 length equals 16 residues. CDR1 SGHRS and CDR2 YFSETQ come from the germline V gene. Trimming cost V 2 bases and J 5 bases, with 19 bases left between them.